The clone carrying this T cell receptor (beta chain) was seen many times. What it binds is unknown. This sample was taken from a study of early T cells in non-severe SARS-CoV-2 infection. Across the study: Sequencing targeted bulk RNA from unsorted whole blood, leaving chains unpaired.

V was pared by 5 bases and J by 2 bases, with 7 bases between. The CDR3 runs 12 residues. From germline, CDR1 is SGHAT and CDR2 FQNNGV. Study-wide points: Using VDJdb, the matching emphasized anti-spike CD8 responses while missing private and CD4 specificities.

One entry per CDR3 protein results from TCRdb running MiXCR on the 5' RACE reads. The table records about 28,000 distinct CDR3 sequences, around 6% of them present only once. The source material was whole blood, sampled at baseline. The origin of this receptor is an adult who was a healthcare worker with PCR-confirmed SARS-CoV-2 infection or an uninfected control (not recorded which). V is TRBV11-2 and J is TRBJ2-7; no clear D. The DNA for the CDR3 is TGTGCCAGCAGCCCCCGCCCCTACGAGCAGTACTTC. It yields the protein CASSPRPYEQYF.